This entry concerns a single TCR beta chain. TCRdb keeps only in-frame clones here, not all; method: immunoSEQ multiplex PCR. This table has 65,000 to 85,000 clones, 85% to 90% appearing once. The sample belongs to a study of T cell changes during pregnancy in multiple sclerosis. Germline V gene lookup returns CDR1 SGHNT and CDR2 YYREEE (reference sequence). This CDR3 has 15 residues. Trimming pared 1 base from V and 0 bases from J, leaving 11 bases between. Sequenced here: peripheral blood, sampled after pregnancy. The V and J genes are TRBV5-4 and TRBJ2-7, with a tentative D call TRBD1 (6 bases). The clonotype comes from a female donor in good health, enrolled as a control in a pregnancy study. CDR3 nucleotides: TGTGCCAGCAGCTTGCAGGGGCCAATCTCCTACGAGCAGTACTTC. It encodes CASSLQGPISYEQYF.